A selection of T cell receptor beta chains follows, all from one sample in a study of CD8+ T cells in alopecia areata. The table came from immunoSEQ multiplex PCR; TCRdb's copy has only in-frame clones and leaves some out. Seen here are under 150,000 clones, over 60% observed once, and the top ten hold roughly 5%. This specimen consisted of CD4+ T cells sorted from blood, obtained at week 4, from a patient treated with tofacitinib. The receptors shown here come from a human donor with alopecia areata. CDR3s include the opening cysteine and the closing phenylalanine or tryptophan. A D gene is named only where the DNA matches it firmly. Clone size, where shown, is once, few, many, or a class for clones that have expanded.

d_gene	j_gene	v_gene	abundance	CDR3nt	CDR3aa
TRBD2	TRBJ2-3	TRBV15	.	TGTGCCACCAGCAGAAGACTAACCGGGGGGGTCGCGGATACGCAGTATTTT	CATSRRLTGGVADTQYF
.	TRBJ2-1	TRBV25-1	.	TGTGCCAGCAGTGAATCCGCGGGACGGTCCTCCTACAATGAGCAGTTCTTC	CASSESAGRSSYNEQFF
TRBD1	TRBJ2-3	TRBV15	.	TGTGCCACCAGCAGACAACCAGGGGGCAACACAGATACGCAGTATTTT	CATSRQPGGNTDTQYF
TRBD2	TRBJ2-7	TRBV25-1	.	TGTGCCAGCAGTGAATGGGGAGGGAACGAGCAGTACTTC	CASSEWGGNEQYF
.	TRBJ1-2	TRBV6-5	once	TGTGCCAGCAGTTACTATGGTTCAGGAGGCTATGGCTACACCTTC	CASSYYGSGGYGYTF
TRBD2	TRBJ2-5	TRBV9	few	TGTGCCAGCAGCGACGGACTAGCGGAAGAGACCCAGTACTTC	CASSDGLAEETQYF
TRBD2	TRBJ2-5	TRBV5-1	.	TGCGCCAGCAGCTTGGTAGCGGGGGGCCCCCAAGAGACCCAGTACTTC	CASSLVAGGPQETQYF
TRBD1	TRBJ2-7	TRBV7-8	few	TGTGCCAGCAGCTTAAGGGCTCCGGGACAGGGGAACTCCGAGCAGTACTTC	CASSLRAPGQGNSEQYF
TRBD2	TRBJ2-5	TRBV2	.	TGTGCCAGCAGGAGGACTAGGAATGGAGAGACCCAGTACTTC	CASRRTRNGETQYF
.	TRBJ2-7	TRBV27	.	TGTGCCAGCAGTTATAAAGGCAGGGGCTACGAGCAGTACTTC	CASSYKGRGYEQYF
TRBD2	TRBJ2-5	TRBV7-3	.	TGTGCCAGCAGCCAAAGCGGGGGAGAAGAGACCCAGTACTTC	CASSQSGGEETQYF
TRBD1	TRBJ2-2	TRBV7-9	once	TGTGCCAGCAGGGGGACAGGGAACACCGGGGAGCTGTTTTTT	CASRGTGNTGELFF
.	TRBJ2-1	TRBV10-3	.	TGTGCCATCAGTGAATTCCTTGTTGGATACTCCATGAATGAGCAGTTCTTC	CAISEFLVGYSMNEQFF
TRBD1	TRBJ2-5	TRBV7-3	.	TGTGCCAGCAGCCGAGGACAGGACGAGACCCAGTACTTC	CASSRGQDETQYF
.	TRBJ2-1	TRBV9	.	TGTGCCACCAGCGTAGAAGGGGCTAGAGCGCAGTTCTTC	CATSVEGARAQFF
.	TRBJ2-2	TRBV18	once	TGTGCCAGCTCACCCGGGCGTAACACCGGGGAGCTGTTTTTT	CASSPGRNTGELFF
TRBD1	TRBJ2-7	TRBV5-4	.	TGTGCCAGCAGCTCGGGACAGGGTGTCGGCGAGCAGTACTTC	CASSSGQGVGEQYF
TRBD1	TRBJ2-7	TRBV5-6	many	TGTGCCAGCAGCGGTGACAGGGGGTTTACCTCCTACGAGCAGTACTTC	CASSGDRGFTSYEQYF
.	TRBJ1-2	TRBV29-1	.	TGCAGCGTCTACCCACAAGATGGCTACACCTTC	CSVYPQDGYTF
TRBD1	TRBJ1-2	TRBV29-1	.	TGCAGCGTTGAAGGAGAACGACAGGGACACTATGGCTACACCTTC	CSVEGERQGHYGYTF
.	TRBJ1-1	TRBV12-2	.	TGTGCAAGTCGCTTATGCACTGAAGCTTTCTTT	CASRLCTEAFF
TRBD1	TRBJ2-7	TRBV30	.	TGTGCCGGGGACAGGTCTGCCCTTGGGCAGTACTTC	CAGDRSALGQYF
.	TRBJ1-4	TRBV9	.	TGTGCCAGCAGCGTAGATATAGGGTTAAGCGAAAAACTGTTTTTT	CASSVDIGLSEKLFF
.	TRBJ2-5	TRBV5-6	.	TGTGCCAGCAGCTCCCGGGAGACCCAGTACTTC	CASSSRETQYF
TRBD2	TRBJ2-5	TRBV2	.	TGTGCCAGCAGGGACGGGACTACCCAAGAGACCCAGTACTTC	CASRDGTTQETQYF
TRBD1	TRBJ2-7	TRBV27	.	TGTGCCAGCAGGAATCGACAGGGGCGGCAGTACTTC	CASRNRQGRQYF
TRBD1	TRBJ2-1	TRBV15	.	TGTGCCACCAGCAGGGGACAGGGGGGAGGCAATGAGCAGTTCTTC	CATSRGQGGGNEQFF
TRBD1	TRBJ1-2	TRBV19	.	TGTGCCAGTACTCCGGACAGGGGAACCTATGGCTACACCTTC	CASTPDRGTYGYTF
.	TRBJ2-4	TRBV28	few	TGTGCCTCCAAGGGGGAAGCCAAAAACATTCAGTACTTC	CASKGEAKNIQYF
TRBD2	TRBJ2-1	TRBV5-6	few	TGTGCCAGCAGCCTCGCGCCTAGCGGGAGCGGAAATGAGCAGTTCTTC	CASSLAPSGSGNEQFF
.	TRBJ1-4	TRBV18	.	TGTGCCAGCTCACCAGAGACGAGGGAGGAAAAACTGTTTTTT	CASSPETREEKLFF
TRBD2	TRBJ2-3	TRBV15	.	TGTGCCACCGGGCTGTTCCGGGCGGGAGGTCCAGATACGCAGTATTTT	CATGLFRAGGPDTQYF
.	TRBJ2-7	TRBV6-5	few	TGTGCCAGCAGTTACCGACCTTCCTACGAGCAGTACTTC	CASSYRPSYEQYF
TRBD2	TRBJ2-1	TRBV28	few	TGTGCCAGCAGTTCGTATCTAGCGGGAAAATCCGAGCAGTTCTTC	CASSSYLAGKSEQFF
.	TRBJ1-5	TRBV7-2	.	TGTGCCAGCAGCGCGCAGGCCGCGGGCCGATGGAATCAGCCCCAGCATTTT	CASSAQAAGRWNQPQHF
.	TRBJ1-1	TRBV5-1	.	TGCGCCAGCAGCTTGGACACGAGACAGTTGAACACTGAAGCTTTCTTT	CASSLDTRQLNTEAFF
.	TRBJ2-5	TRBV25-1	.	TGTGCCAGCAGTGAAAACCCAAGGGGGACCCAGTACTTC	CASSENPRGTQYF
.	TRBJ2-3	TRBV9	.	TGTGCCAGCAGCGAGGGGGTCGCAGGGTTGATTCAAGATACGCAGTATTTT	CASSEGVAGLIQDTQYF
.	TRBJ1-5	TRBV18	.	TGTGCCAGCTCACCACTTCCCCATACGGGCAATCAGCCCCAGCATTTT	CASSPLPHTGNQPQHF
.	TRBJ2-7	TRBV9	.	TGTGCCAGCAGCGTCGGGGCGCTCTCCTACGAGCAGTACTTC	CASSVGALSYEQYF
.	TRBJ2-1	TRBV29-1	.	TGCAGCGTTGAACGGGGTCGCTCCTACAATGAGCAGTTCTTC	CSVERGRSYNEQFF
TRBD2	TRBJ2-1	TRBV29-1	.	TGCAGCTCCCCCGGGGGGGGCATACGAGAGCAGTTCTTC	CSSPGGGIREQFF
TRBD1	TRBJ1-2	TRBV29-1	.	TGCAGCGTTGTCCCGGGACAGGGGGCTTCCTATGGCTACACCTTC	CSVVPGQGASYGYTF
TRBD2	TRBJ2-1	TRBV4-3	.	TGCGCCAGCAGCCAAGGGGCTAGCGGGAGTTGGTATGAGCAGTTCTTC	CASSQGASGSWYEQFF
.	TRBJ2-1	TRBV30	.	TGTGCCTGGAGTAGGGGGGAGAGGAATGAGCAGTTCTTC	CAWSRGERNEQFF
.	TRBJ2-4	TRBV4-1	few	TGCGCCAGCAGCCAAACGGGACCAAACATTCAGTACTTC	CASSQTGPNIQYF
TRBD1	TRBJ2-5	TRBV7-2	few	TGTGCCAGCAGCCTGACAGGGGTTGAAGAGACCCAGTACTTC	CASSLTGVEETQYF
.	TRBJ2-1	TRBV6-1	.	TGTGCCAGCAGTCAAATCAATGAGCAGTTCTTC	CASSQINEQFF
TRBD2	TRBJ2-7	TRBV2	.	TGTGCCAGCAGCCCCATGCTAGCGGGGGGCGGCGAGCAGTACTTC	CASSPMLAGGGEQYF
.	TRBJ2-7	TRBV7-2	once	TGTGCCAGCAGCTCCGGGACAAGGTACGAGCAGTACTTC	CASSSGTRYEQYF
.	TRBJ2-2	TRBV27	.	TGTGCCAGCAGTACACTAGTCAGCGGGGAGCTGTTTTTT	CASSTLVSGELFF